The T cell receptor beta chain described here comes from a study of control samples from healthy donors and cancer patients. The CDR3 has 16 amino acids. Germline loops: CDR1 SGHTA, CDR2 FQGNSA. J was trimmed by 0 bases and V by 2 bases; bases with no gene match: 4. Generated by immunoSEQ multiplex PCR, the TCRdb table keeps only in-frame clones and is missing some. The sample has fewer than 150,000 clones, 75% to 95% seen once. The chain uses TRBV7-2 and TRBJ2-1; 7 bases line up with TRBD2. Source material: blood. This sequence was found in a man in his late teens or twenties in good health. CDR3 region: CASSLFGGSSYNEQFF. The CDR3, as DNA: TGTGCCAGCAGCTTATTCGGGGGGAGCTCCTACAATGAGCAGTTCTTC.